Following are 14 T cell receptor beta chains from one sample sequenced in a study of blood T cell repertoires in COVID-19. This table comes from immunoSEQ multiplex PCR, and its TCRdb copy is limited to in-frame clones, with some not included. There are 120,000 to 150,000 clones in the sample; more than 70% occur only once, and about 2% lies in the top ten. Sequenced material: peripheral blood. These receptors originate from a human donor in a cohort sampled during active COVID-19.

The V call is TRBV6-5, the J call TRBJ1-4; 8 bases fit TRBD1. The CDR3 has 14 residues. Trimming at V came to 6 bases and at J to 3 bases, leaving 3 bases not matched to a gene. Germline values: CDR1 MNHEY, CDR2 SVGAGI. CDR3 nucleotide sequence: TGTGCCAGCAGACTACAGGGGGCTAATGAAAAACTGTTTTTT. Translating it yields CASRLQGANEKLFF.

The J gene is TRBJ1-6, the V gene TRBV10-3; no clear D gene. V was shortened by 2 bases and J by 0 bases, with 8 bases between the two germline ends. The V gene's germline CDR1 is ENHRY and CDR2 SYGVKD. The CDR3 contains 16 residues. For the CDR3, the DNA is TGTGCCATCAGTGAGGGAGGCGGCTCCTATAATTCACCCCTCCACTTT. Protein product: CAISEGGGSYNSPLHF.

The chain combines TRBV7-2 with TRBJ1-2; 10 bases line up with TRBD1. This CDR3 is 14 amino acids long. V lost 3 bases to trimming and J lost 3 bases; unmatched junction nucleotides: 1. Looked up from germline, CDR1 is SGHTA and CDR2 is FQGNSA. Here the CDR3 reads CASSLDRGDYGYTF. The CDR3 DNA reads TGTGCCAGCAGCTTGGACAGGGGGGACTATGGCTACACCTTC.

This rearrangement joins TRBV7-9 to TRBJ2-3; 9 positions match TRBD2. J lost 4 bases, V lost 2 bases, and 7 bases had no gene match. Looked up from germline, CDR1 is SEHNR and CDR2 is FQNEAQ (reference sequence). The CDR3 spans 16 residues. The CDR3 coding sequence is TGTGCCAGCAGCTTACCGCCTAGCGGGGTGTCAGATACGCAGTATTTT. Translating gives CASSLPPSGVSDTQYF.

This CDR3 is CASSFERTGFTMGYTF. In DNA form, the CDR3 reads TGTGCCAGCTCTTTCGAAAGGACAGGATTTACTATGGGCTACACCTTC. This chain links TRBV27 with TRBJ1-2, with 7 bases lining up with TRBD1. J lost 8 bases, V lost 8 bases, and 20 bases had no gene match. Germline CDR1 is MNHEY and CDR2 is SMNVEV (reference sequence). CDR3 size: 16 residues.

This rearrangement joins TRBV10-3 to TRBJ2-5; possibly TRBD1 for D (6 bases). The CDR3 covers 14 residues. The V gene lost 5 bases and the J gene lost 5 bases, with 15 bases spanning the gap. Germline lookup yields CDR1 ENHRY and CDR2 SYGVKD. The CDR3 here is CAISSGQRRETQYF. The CDR3 DNA reads as TGTGCCATCAGTTCGGGACAAAGGCGGGAGACCCAGTACTTC.

The chain links TRBV4-2 to TRBJ2-2; 7 bases align to TRBD2. This CDR3 has 14 residues. Germline trimming cut 4 bases from V and 5 bases from J; bases unmatched to any gene: 4. Germline loops: CDR1 LGHNA, CDR2 YNFKEQ. The CDR3 bases are TGTGCCAGCAGCCCCCAACTAGCGACCGGGGAGCTGTTTTTT. Protein sequence: CASSPQLATGELFF.

CDR3 protein: CASSFRLAGLSGYYEQYF. CDR3 coding DNA: TGCGCCAGCAGCTTTAGACTAGCGGGACTTAGTGGTTACTACGAGCAGTACTTC. This chain joins TRBV5-1 and TRBJ2-7, with 11 bases identical to TRBD2. The V segment lost 2 bases and the J segment 3 bases; nucleotides outside the gene matches: 13. The germline gives CDR1 SGHRS, CDR2 YFSETQ. The CDR3 has 18 amino acids.

This clone showed up just once. This chain joins TRBV7-2 and TRBJ2-5; 11 bases fit TRBD2. V dropped 4 bases and J dropped 4; count of bases not matched to a gene: 8. This CDR3 is 16 amino acids long. The germline V gene encodes CDR1 SGHTA and CDR2 FQGNSA. The CDR3 nucleotides read TGTGCCAGCAGCTCGACCATAGCGGGAGGGGGAGAGACCCAGTACTTC. It is translated as CASSSTIAGGGETQYF. The variable domain in full, completed from reference TRBV7-2 and TRBJ2-5, reads GAGVSQSPSNKVTEKGKDVELRCDPISGHTALYWYRQSLGQGLEFLIYFQGNSAPDKSGLPSDRFSAERTGGSVSTLTIQRTQQEDSAVYLCASSSTIAGGGETQYFGPGTRLLVL.

This chain uses TRBV19 with TRBJ2-3, with TRBD2 matching over 14 bases. Germline lookup yields CDR1 LNHDA and CDR2 SQIVND (reference sequence). The CDR3 length is 18 residues. The J segment lost 0 bases and the V segment lost 5 bases, leaving 7 bases of the junction unmatched. The CDR3 sequence is CASSPGLAGGPSTDTQYF. The CDR3 nucleotides are TGTGCCAGTAGTCCCGGACTAGCGGGGGGCCCTAGCACAGATACGCAGTATTTT. Drawing the rest from reference TRBV19 and TRBJ2-3, the complete variable domain is DGGITQSPKYLFRKEGQNVTLSCEQNLNHDAMYWYRQDPGQGLRLIYYSQIVNDFQKGDIAEGYSVSREKKESFPLTVTSAQKNPTAFYLCASSPGLAGGPSTDTQYFGPGTRLTVL.

The V and J genes are TRBV5-1 and TRBJ2-3; TRBD2 agrees at 13 bases. This CDR3 region has 16 residues. V was pared by 0 bases and J by 3 bases, with 1 base of the junction left unmatched. The germline CDR1 and CDR2 sequences are SGHRS and YFSETQ. The CDR3 loop is CASSLGTSGRTDTQYF. The CDR3 DNA follows: TGCGCCAGCAGCTTGGGGACTAGCGGGAGAACAGATACGCAGTATTTT.

This clone was detected only once. J is TRBJ2-3 and V is TRBV7-8; 10 bases are a match to TRBD2. CDR1 is SGHVS, CDR2 FQNEAQ, per germline. This CDR3 is built from 16 residues. V lost 5 bases to trimming and J lost 9 bases; unmatched junction nucleotides: 14. The CDR3 spells CASSGPSGGKGGTQYF. The CDR3 DNA reads as TGTGCCAGCAGCGGACCTAGCGGGGGAAAGGGGGGCACGCAGTATTTT.

This chain joins TRBV14 and TRBJ2-4, with 8 bases lining up with TRBD1. J lost 4 bases, V lost 4 bases, and 0 bases had no gene match. There are 13 residues in the CDR3. CDR1 is SGHDN, CDR2 FVKESK, per germline. The CDR3 sequence is CASSRQGKNIQYF. The CDR3 nucleotides are TGTGCCAGCAGCCGACAGGGGAAAAACATTCAGTACTTC.

The chain joins TRBV24-1 to TRBJ1-1; D is perhaps TRBD1 (5 bases). V shed 0 bases and J shed 1 base, with 5 bases lying between them. Germline V gives CDR1 KGHDR, CDR2 SFDVKD. This CDR3 is built from 14 residues. Written as DNA, the CDR3 is TGTGCCACCAGTGATTTGAGGGGGAACACTGAAGCTTTCTTT. Its translation is CATSDLRGNTEAFF.